The 21 T cell receptor beta chains reported below all come from one sample, sequenced in a study of cytomegalovirus exposure and HLA in healthy donors. 13 Jbeta primers and 60 Vbeta primers were used for the PCR. Profiling relied on immunoSEQ multiplex PCR, and the TCRdb table lists in-frame clones only, not all of them. Altogether roughly 180,000 clones are present, about 75% being singletons, with the ten largest covering around 2.4%. The sequencing sample was made of PBMCs. The receptor source for this set is a female donor in good health and CMV-seronegative.

The V gene is TRBV19, the J gene TRBJ1-6; no definite D call. Deletions cut 4 bases from V and 4 bases from J, with 5 bases between. This CDR3 has 13 residues. Looked up from germline, CDR1 is LNHDA and CDR2 is SQIVND (reference sequence). CDR3 nucleotides: TGTGCCAGTAGTACAGTTTATAATTCACCCCTCCACTTT. Translating gives CASSTVYNSPLHF.

This chain links TRBV5-1 with TRBJ1-1; D uncertain. CDR3 length: 13 residues. V lost 7 bases and J lost 0, with 10 bases in between. From germline, CDR1 is SGHRS and CDR2 YFSETQ. The CDR3 protein is CASREGVNTEAFF. The CDR3 nucleotides read TGCGCCAGCCGGGAGGGCGTGAACACTGAAGCTTTCTTT.

This clone occurred a few times. The chain links TRBV4-3 to TRBJ2-6, with a possible D match to TRBD1 (5 bases). Deletions cut 0 bases from V and 1 base from J, with 13 bases between. CDR3 length: 18 residues. Looked up from germline, CDR1 is LGHNA and CDR2 is YSLEER. The CDR3 loop reads CASSQDGQGRSGANVLTF. The CDR3 bases are TGCGCCAGCAGCCAAGATGGGCAGGGAAGGTCTGGGGCCAACGTCCTGACTTTC.

The J gene is TRBJ1-3, the V gene TRBV11-2; no clear D gene. The V gene's germline CDR1 is SGHAT and CDR2 FQNNGV. V was clipped by 0 bases and J by 7 bases, with 7 bases between them. This CDR3 comprises 13 residues. CDR3 protein: CASSLETGNTIYF. The CDR3 nucleotides read TGTGCCAGCAGCTTAGAAACGGGGAACACCATATATTTT.

This clone has only a few counts. This chain uses TRBV5-8 with TRBJ1-1; possibly TRBD1 for D (5 bases). V was shortened by 0 bases and J by 8 bases, with 14 bases between the two germline ends. The CDR3 has 14 residues. Per germline, CDR1 SGHTS and CDR2 YDEGEE. The CDR3 sequence: CASSLAAGIVEAFF. CDR3 DNA sequence: TGTGCCAGCAGCTTGGCGGCAGGGATCGTCGAAGCTTTCTTT.

The chain employs TRBV4-1 and TRBJ1-3, with D possibly being TRBD1 (6 bases). V was shortened by 2 bases and J by 2 bases, with 10 bases between the two germline ends. The CDR3 contains 15 residues. The germline gives CDR1 MGHRA, CDR2 YSYEKL. CDR3 region: CASSQQPGAGNTIYF. CDR3 DNA sequence: TGCGCCAGCAGCCAACAGCCAGGGGCTGGAAACACCATATATTTT.

The chain uses TRBV10-3 and TRBJ2-5; TRBD1 matches 9 bases. Near its end, the DNA agrees better with TRBJ2-7, so the J call may be wrong. Germline CDR1 and CDR2: ENHRY and SYGVKD. The CDR3 spans 14 residues. CDR3: CAIRTGALTYEQYF. CDR3 DNA: TGTGCCATCCGGACAGGGGCGCTGACCTACGAGCAGTACTTC.

In nucleotides, the CDR3 is TGCGCCAGCAGCCAGGATGGACTAGCGGGCACCGGGGAGCTGTTTTTT. This translates into CASSQDGLAGTGELFF. V gene TRBV4-3 combines with J gene TRBJ2-2; 11 bases line up with TRBD2. The CDR3 has 16 residues. V lost 3 bases, J lost 4 bases, and 4 bases stayed unmatched. Germline V gene lookup returns CDR1 LGHNA and CDR2 YSLEER.

This chain uses TRBV9 with TRBJ1-3; no firm D call. Trimming took 0 bases from V and 1 from J, leaving 17 bases between them. CDR3 length: 18 residues. The germline V gene has CDR1 SGDLS and CDR2 YYNGEE. The CDR3 spells CASSVGPQGAVSGNTIYF. In nucleotides, the CDR3 is TGTGCCAGCAGCGTAGGGCCGCAAGGCGCGGTGTCTGGAAACACCATATATTTT.

The chain combines TRBV10-3 with TRBJ2-7; a weak D match, TRBD2 (5 bases). The CDR3 spans 13 residues. Germline values: CDR1 ENHRY, CDR2 SYGVKD. V was clipped by 3 bases and J by 2 bases, with 8 bases between them. The CDR3 loop is CAISELGAYEQYF. In nucleotides, the CDR3 is TGTGCCATCAGTGAATTGGGAGCCTACGAGCAGTACTTC.

This clone has only a few counts. V is TRBV7-2 and J is TRBJ2-3; D is unclear. The CDR3 consists of 19 residues. The V gene's germline CDR1 is SGHTA and CDR2 FQGNSA. V dropped 1 base and J dropped 0 bases, with 20 bases sitting between them. The CDR3 is CASSLVWRNFASSTDTQYF. CDR3 DNA sequence: TGTGCCAGCAGCTTAGTATGGCGGAACTTTGCTTCTAGCACAGATACGCAGTATTTT.

For this clone: Other DNA sequences in this sample translate to the same CDR3. This chain uses TRBV7-3 with TRBJ1-6; the D gene is possibly TRBD1 (6 bases). Germline V CDR1 and CDR2: SGHTA, FQGTGA. The CDR3 contains 13 residues. V was shortened by 5 bases and J by 7 bases, with 9 bases between the two germline ends. The CDR3 is CASSLQGNSPLHF. The CDR3 DNA reads as TGTGCCAGCAGCCTACAGGGAAATTCACCCCTCCACTTT.

The CDR3 sequence is CASSGEAGNEQFF. CDR3 in DNA: TGTGCCAGCAGTGGAGAGGCCGGGAATGAGCAGTTCTTC. The chain carries TRBV6-1 and TRBJ2-1, with D hard to call. The CDR3 length is 13 residues. The germline V and J ends were trimmed by 4 bases and 7 bases, with 11 bases remaining between them. Germline V CDR1 and CDR2: MNHNS, SASEGT.

The rearrangement uses TRBV11-2 and TRBJ1-3; 7 bases fit TRBD1. This CDR3 spans 16 amino acids. V lost 5 bases, J lost 2 bases, and 9 bases stayed unmatched. Germline values: CDR1 SGHAT, CDR2 FQNNGV. In DNA, the CDR3 is TGTGCCAGCAGCCCACCTGACAGGGCCCCTGGAAACACCATATATTTT. Translating gives CASSPPDRAPGNTIYF.

V and J are TRBV7-2 and TRBJ2-2, with a possible D match to TRBD2 (6 bases). The CDR3 is made up of 17 amino acids. V gave up 5 bases and J gave up 3 bases, with 19 bases separating them. Germline CDR1 SGHTA, CDR2 FQGNSA. The CDR3 DNA follows: TGTGCCAGCAGCCCCCTAGCGATCCCCGGAGACACCGGGGAGCTGTTTTTT. Its protein product is CASSPLAIPGDTGELFF. Full variable domain (remainder filled in from reference TRBV7-2 and TRBJ2-2): GAGVSQSPSNKVTEKGKDVELRCDPISGHTALYWYRQSLGQGLEFLIYFQGNSAPDKSGLPSDRFSAERTGGSVSTLTIQRTQQEDSAVYLCASSPLAIPGDTGELFFGEGSRLTVL.

The table lists this clone with a few counts. The chain recombines TRBV5-1 with TRBJ2-5; TRBD1 agrees at 7 bases. V shed 5 bases and J 4 bases; nucleotides not matched to a gene: 11. Germline CDR1 and CDR2: SGHRS and YFSETQ. This CDR3 region has 15 residues. The CDR3 sequence: CASRMGSRGLETQYF. In nucleotides, the CDR3 is TGCGCCAGCAGAATGGGGTCTAGGGGGCTAGAGACCCAGTACTTC.

The V gene is TRBV13, the J gene TRBJ2-1; possible D gene TRBD1, 6 bases. The CDR3 has 16 residues. Germline V gene lookup returns CDR1 PRHDT and CDR2 FYEKMQ (reference sequence). The ends were cut back, 2 bases at V and 0 bases at J, with 11 bases in the middle. CDR3: CASSLRGMSSYNEQFF. CDR3 DNA: TGTGCCAGCAGCTTAAGGGGGATGAGCTCCTACAATGAGCAGTTCTTC.

The genes are TRBV28 and TRBJ1-1, with a possible D match to TRBD1 (6 bases). Germline lookup yields CDR1 MDHEN and CDR2 SYDVKM. V lost 3 bases, J lost 6 bases, and 14 bases lay in between. This CDR3 contains 14 residues. CDR3 protein: CASSFGGGRPEAFF. The DNA of the CDR3 is TGTGCCAGCAGTTTCGGCGGGGGGCGACCTGAAGCTTTCTTT.

This clone appeared once. The V and J genes are TRBV7-3 and TRBJ2-7; 7 positions match TRBD2. The CDR3 extends over 18 amino acids. Germline loops: CDR1 SGHTA, CDR2 FQGTGA. V was clipped by 11 bases and J by 0 bases; unmatched bases: 22. The CDR3 loop is CARVKGICSAGPSYEQYF. In DNA form, the CDR3 reads TGTGCCCGAGTGAAGGGTATTTGCTCAGCGGGACCCTCCTACGAGCAGTACTTC. The full variable domain, rest sourced from reference TRBV7-3 and TRBJ2-7, is GAGVSQTPSNKVTEKGKYVELRCDPISGHTALYWYRQSLGQGPEFLIYFQGTGAADDSGLPNDRFFAVRPEGSVSTLKIQRTERGDSAVYLCARVKGICSAGPSYEQYFGPGTRLTVT.

This clone showed up just once. V is TRBV19 and J is TRBJ1-2, with D hard to call. Germline V gives CDR1 LNHDA, CDR2 SQIVND (reference sequence). V shed 5 bases and J shed 4 bases, with 11 bases lying between them. The CDR3 runs 13 residues. The CDR3 DNA reads as TGTGCCAGTAGTCCTGAGGGTGGCTATGGCTACACCTTC. Protein product: CASSPEGGYGYTF.

This clone was detected a few times. The chain is built from TRBV6-6 and TRBJ2-7; possibly TRBD1 for D (5 bases). V lost 11 bases and J 6 bases, leaving 20 bases between the germline ends. The CDR3 length is 13 residues. Per the germline V gene, CDR1 is MNHNY and CDR2 is SVGAGI (reference sequence). CDR3 protein: CAAQGPGKGEQYF. CDR3 sequence (DNA): TGTGCCGCCCAAGGGCCAGGGAAGGGCGAGCAGTACTTC.